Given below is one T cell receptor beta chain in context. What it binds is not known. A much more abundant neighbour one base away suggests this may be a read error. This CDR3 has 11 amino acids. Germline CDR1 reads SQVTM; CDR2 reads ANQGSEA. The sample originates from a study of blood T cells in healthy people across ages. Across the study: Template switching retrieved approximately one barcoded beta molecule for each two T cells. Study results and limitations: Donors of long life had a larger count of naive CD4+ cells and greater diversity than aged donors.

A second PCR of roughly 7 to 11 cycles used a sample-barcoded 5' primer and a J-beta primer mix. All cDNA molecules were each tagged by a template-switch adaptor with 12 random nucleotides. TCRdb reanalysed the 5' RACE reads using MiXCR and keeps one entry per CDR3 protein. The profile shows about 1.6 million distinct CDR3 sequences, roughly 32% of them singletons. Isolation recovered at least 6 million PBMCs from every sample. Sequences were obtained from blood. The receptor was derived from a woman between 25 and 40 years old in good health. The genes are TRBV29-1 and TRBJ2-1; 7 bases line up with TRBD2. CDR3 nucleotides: TGCAGCGCTTCCAGCGGGAATGAGCGGTTCTTC. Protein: CSASSGNERFF.